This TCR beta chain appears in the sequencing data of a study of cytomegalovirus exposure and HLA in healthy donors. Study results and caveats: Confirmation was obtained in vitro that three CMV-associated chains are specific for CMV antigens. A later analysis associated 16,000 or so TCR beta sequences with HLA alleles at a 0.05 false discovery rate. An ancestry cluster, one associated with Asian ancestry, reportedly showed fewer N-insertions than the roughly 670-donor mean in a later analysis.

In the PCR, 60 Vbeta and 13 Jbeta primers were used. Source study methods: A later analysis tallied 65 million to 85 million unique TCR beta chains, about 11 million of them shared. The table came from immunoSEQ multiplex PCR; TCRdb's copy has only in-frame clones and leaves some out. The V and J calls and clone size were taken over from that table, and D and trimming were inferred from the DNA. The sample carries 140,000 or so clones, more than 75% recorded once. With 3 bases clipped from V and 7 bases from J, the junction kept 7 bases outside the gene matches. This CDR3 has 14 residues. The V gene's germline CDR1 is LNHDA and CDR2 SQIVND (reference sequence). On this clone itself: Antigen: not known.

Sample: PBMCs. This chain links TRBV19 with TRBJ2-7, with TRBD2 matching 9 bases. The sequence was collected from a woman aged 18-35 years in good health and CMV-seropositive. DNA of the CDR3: TGTGCCAGTAGTATCGGCGGGGGGGCTAAGGAGCAGTACTTC. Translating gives CASSIGGGAKEQYF.